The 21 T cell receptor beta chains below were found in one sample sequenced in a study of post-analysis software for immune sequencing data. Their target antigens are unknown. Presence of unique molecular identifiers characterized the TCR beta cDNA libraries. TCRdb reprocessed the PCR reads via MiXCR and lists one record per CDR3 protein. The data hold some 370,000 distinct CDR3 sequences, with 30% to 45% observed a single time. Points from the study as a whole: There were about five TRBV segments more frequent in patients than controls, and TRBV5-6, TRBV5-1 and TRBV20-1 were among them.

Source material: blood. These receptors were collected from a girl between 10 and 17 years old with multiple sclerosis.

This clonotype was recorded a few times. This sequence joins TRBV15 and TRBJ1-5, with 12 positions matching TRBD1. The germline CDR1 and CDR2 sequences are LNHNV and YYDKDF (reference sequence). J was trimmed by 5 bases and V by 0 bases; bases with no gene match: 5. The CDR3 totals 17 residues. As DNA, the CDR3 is TGTGCCACCAGCAGAGATCGGGGACAGGGGGCGGATCAGCCCCAGCATTTT. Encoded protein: CATSRDRGQGADQPQHF.

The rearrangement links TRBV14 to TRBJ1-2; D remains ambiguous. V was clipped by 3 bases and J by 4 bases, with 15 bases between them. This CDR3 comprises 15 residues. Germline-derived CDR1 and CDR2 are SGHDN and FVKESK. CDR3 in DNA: TGTGCCAGCAGCCAGAACGGACGGCAGTCCTATGGCTACACCTTC. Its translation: CASSQNGRQSYGYTF.

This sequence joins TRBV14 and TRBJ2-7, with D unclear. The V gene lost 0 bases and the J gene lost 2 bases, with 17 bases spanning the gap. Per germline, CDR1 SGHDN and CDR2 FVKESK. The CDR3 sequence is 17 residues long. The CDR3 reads CASSQDKNSSLTYEQYF. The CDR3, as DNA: TGTGCCAGCAGCCAAGATAAGAACTCAAGTCTCACCTACGAGCAGTACTTC. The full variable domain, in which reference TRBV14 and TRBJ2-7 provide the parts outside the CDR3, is EAGVTQFPSHSVIEKGQTVTLRCDPISGHDNLYWYRRVMGKEIKFLLHFVKESKQDESGMPNNRFLAERTGGTYSTLKVQPAELEDSGVYFCASSQDKNSSLTYEQYFGPGTRLTVT.

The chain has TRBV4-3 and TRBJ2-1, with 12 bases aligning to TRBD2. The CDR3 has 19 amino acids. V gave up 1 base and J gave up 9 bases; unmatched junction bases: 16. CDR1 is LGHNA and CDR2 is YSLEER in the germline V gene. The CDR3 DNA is TGCGCCAGCAGCCAAGTTCCTCACCTCTCTAGCGGGGGGGCCGGTGAGCAGTTCTTC. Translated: CASSQVPHLSSGGAGEQFF.

The DNA for the CDR3 is TGTGCCAGCAGCCAAGGCCAGCGGCCGAACATTCAGTACTTC. Amino acid sequence: CASSQGQRPNIQYF. The chain uses TRBV3-1 and TRBJ2-4; TRBD2 might be the D (5 bases). The CDR3 consists of 14 residues. The V end lost 1 base, the J end lost 7 bases, and 11 bases lay between the germline ends. Looked up from germline, CDR1 is LGHDT and CDR2 is YNNKEL (reference sequence).

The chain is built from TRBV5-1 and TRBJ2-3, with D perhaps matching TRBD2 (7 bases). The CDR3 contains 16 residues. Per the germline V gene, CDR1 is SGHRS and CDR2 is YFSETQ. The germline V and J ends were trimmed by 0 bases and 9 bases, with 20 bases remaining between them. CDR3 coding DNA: TGCGCCAGCAGCTTGGCCGGAGGGGGGGGCATCGACACGCAGTATTTT. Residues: CASSLAGGGGIDTQYF.

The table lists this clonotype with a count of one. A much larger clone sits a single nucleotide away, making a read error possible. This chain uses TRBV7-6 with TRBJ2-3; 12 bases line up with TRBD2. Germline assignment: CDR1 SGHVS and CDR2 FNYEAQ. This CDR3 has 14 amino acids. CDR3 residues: CVSSLAGGSDTQYF. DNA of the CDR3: TGTGTCAGCAGCCTAGCGGGGGGGTCAGATACGCAGTATTTT.

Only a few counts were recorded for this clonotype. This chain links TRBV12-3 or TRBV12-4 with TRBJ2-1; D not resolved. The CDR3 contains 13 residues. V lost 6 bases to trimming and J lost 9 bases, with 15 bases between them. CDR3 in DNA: TGTGCCAGCAGCCCTGTTAGGGATAGTGAGCAGTTCTTC. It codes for CASSPVRDSEQFF.

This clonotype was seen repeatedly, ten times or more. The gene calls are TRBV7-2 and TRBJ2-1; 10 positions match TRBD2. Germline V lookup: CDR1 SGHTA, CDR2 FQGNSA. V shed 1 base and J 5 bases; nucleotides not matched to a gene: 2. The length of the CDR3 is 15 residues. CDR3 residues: CASSLVAGGNNEQFF. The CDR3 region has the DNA TGTGCCAGCAGCTTAGTAGCGGGGGGAAACAATGAGCAGTTCTTC.

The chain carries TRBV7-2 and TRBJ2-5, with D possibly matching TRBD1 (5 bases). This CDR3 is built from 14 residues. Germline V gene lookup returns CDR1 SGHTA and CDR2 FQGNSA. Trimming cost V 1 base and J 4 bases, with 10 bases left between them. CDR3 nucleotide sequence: TGTGCCAGCAGCTTAGTGGGGCAGGGAGAGACCCAGTACTTC. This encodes CASSLVGQGETQYF.

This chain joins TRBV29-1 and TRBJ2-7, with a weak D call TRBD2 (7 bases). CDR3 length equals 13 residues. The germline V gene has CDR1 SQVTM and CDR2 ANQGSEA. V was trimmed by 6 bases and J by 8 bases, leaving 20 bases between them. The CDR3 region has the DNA TGCAGCGTGAGGGGGGGCCGGACTTACAAGCAGTACTTC. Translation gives CSVRGGRTYKQYF.

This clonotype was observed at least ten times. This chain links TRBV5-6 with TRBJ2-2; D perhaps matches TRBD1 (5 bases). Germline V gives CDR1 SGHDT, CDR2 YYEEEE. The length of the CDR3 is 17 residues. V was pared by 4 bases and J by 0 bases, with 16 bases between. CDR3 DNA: TGTGCCAGCAGCCGAACAGGAGTATTGACGAACACCGGGGAGCTGTTTTTT. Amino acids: CASSRTGVLTNTGELFF.

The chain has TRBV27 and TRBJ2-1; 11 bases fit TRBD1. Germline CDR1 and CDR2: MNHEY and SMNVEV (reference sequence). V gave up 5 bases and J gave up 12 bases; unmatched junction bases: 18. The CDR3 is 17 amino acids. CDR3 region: CASSTPRTGGALRGQFF. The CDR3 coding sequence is TGTGCCAGCAGTACCCCCAGGACAGGGGGCGCTCTGCGGGGGCAGTTCTTC.

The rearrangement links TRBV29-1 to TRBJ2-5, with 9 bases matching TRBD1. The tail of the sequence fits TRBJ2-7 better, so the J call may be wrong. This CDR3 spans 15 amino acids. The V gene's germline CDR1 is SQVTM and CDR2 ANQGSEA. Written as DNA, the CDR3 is TGCAGCGTTGGCATGAAGGGACAGGGACGTTCCGAGCAGTACTTC. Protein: CSVGMKGQGRSEQYF.

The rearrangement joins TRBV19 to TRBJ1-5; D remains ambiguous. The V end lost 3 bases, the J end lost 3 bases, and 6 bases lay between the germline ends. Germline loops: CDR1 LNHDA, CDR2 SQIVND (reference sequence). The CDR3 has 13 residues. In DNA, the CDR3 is TGTGCCAGTAGTATGCAGCTCAATCAGCCCCAGCATTTT. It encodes CASSMQLNQPQHF.

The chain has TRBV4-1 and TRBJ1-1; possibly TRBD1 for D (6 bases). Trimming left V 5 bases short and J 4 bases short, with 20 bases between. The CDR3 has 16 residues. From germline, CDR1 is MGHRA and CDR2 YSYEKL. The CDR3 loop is CASSTQPWGQGTEAFF. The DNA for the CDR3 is TGCGCCAGCAGCACCCAACCGTGGGGACAAGGCACTGAAGCTTTCTTT.

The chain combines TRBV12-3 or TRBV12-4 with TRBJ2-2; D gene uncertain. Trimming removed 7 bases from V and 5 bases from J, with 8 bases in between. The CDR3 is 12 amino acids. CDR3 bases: TGTGCCAGCATGTTGGGGACCGGGGAGCTGTTTTTT. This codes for CASMLGTGELFF.

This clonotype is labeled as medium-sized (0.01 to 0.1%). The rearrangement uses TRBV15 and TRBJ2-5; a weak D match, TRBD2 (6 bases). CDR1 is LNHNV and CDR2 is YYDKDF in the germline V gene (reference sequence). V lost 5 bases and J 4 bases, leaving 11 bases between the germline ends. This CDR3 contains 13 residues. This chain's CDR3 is CATSEWGGETQYF. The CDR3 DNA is TGTGCCACCAGCGAGTGGGGAGGAGAGACCCAGTACTTC.

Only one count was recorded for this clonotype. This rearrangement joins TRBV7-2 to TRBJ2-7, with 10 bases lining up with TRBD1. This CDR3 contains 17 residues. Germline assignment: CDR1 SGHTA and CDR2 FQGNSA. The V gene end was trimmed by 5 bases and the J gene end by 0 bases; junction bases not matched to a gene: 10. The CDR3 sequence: CASSGNRDRGFSYEQYF. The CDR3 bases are TGTGCCAGCAGCGGTAACCGGGACAGGGGATTCTCCTACGAGCAGTACTTC.

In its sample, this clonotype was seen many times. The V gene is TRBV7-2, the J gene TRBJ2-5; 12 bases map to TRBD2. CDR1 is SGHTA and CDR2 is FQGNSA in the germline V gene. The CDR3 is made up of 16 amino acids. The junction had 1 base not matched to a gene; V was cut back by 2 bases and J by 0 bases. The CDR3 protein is CASSLTSGGYQETQYF. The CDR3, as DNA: TGTGCCAGCAGCTTAACTAGCGGGGGGTACCAAGAGACCCAGTACTTC.

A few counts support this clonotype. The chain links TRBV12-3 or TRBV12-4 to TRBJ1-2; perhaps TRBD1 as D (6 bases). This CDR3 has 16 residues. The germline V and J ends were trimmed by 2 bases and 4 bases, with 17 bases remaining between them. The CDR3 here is CASSLRGSDSLYGYTF. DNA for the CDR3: TGTGCCAGCAGTTTAAGGGGGTCAGACAGCCTCTATGGCTACACCTTC.